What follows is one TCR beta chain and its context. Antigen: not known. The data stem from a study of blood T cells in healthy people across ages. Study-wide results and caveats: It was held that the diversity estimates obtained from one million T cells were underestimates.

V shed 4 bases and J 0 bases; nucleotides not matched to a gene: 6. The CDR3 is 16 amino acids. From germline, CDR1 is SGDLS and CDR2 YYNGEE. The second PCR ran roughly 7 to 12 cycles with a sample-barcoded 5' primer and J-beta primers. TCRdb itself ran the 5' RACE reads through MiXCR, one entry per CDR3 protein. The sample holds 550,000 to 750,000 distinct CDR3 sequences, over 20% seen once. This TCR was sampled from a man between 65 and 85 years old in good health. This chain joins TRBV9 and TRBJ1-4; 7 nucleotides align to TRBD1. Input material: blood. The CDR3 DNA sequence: TGTGCCAGCAGCCTCGGACAGGCCTCAACTAATGAAAAACTGTTTTTT. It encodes CASSLGQASTNEKLFF.